Each of the 21 T cell receptor beta chains below was sequenced from the same sample in a study of T cell responses to AZD1222 COVID-19 vaccine. The repertoire was sequenced with immunoSEQ multiplex PCR; TCRdb's copy has only in-frame clones and lacks some. The data contain about 100,000 clones, 92% of them seen just once; the ten biggest clones take up about 1.2%. The specimen comprised peripheral blood, sampled on day 0 of AZD1222 vaccination. These receptors came from an adult in good health.

A single count supports this clone. The rearrangement joins TRBV11-2 to TRBJ1-1, with D hard to call. The germline gives CDR1 SGHAT, CDR2 FQNNGV. This CDR3 region has 13 residues. Trimming pared 1 base from V and 8 bases from J, leaving 11 bases between. The CDR3 DNA reads TGTGCCAGCAGCTTAGTCACCCCAAACGAAGCTTTCTTT. Encoded protein: CASSLVTPNEAFF.

The chain combines TRBV9 with TRBJ2-1; a weak D match, TRBD1 (6 bases). The V gene lost 5 bases and the J gene lost 6 bases, with 18 bases spanning the gap. The CDR3 contains 15 residues. Germline V gene sequence: CDR1 SGDLS, CDR2 YYNGEE. The CDR3 DNA sequence: TGTGCCAGCAGTCCCCAGGGGCAGAGGGGCAATGAGCAGTTCTTC. It encodes CASSPQGQRGNEQFF. Looking up the rest from reference TRBV9 and TRBJ2-1 gives the full variable domain: DSGVTQTPKHLITATGQRVTLRCSPRSGDLSVYWYQQSLDQGLQFLIQYYNGEERAKGNILERFSAQQFPDLHSELNLSSLELGDSALYFCASSPQGQRGNEQFFGPGTRLTVL.

This chain links TRBV5-4 with TRBJ1-1; D remains unclear. V was clipped by 4 bases and J by 4 bases, with 20 bases between them. This CDR3 has 16 amino acids. CDR1 is SGHNT, CDR2 YYREEE, per germline (reference sequence). CDR3 DNA: TGTGCCAGCAGCCAGACCCGGATCATGGCGGGCACTGAAGCTTTCTTT. Protein: CASSQTRIMAGTEAFF.

The rearrangement links TRBV12-5 to TRBJ2-1; no definite D call. The CDR3 spans 13 residues. Germline CDR1 LGHNT, CDR2 FRNRAP. The ends were cut back, 1 base at V and 7 bases at J, with 8 bases in the middle. For the CDR3, the DNA is TGTGCTAGTGGTTTGGGTACTGGAAATGAGCAGTTCTTC. This translates into CASGLGTGNEQFF.

J is TRBJ2-4 and V is TRBV5-8, with D hard to call. The CDR3 has 17 amino acids. Germline V CDR1 and CDR2: SGHTS, YDEGEE. V lost 1 base to trimming and J lost 4 bases, with 18 bases between them. CDR3 nucleotide sequence: TGTGCCAGCAGCTTGATCAGAGCCCAAAGGGCTAAAAACATTCAGTACTTC. It codes for CASSLIRAQRAKNIQYF.

The chain is built from TRBV7-7 and TRBJ2-1, with D unresolved. V lost 1 base and J 15 bases, leaving 16 bases between the germline ends. The germline gives CDR1 SSHAT, CDR2 FNYEAQ (reference sequence). This CDR3 has 13 amino acids. CDR3 loop: CASSLGLGNPAFF. CDR3 coding DNA: TGTGCCAGCAGCTTAGGCTTGGGGAACCCCGCGTTCTTC.

The rearrangement joins TRBV5-6 to TRBJ2-5; D unclear. Between the trimmed V and J ends, which lost 4 bases and 4 bases, there was a span of 11 bases. The germline V gene encodes CDR1 SGHDT and CDR2 YYEEEE. This CDR3 has 13 amino acids. This chain's CDR3 is CASSATLRETQYF. The CDR3 coding sequence is TGTGCCAGCAGCGCAACACTACGAGAGACCCAGTACTTC.

This rearrangement joins TRBV3-1 (or the pseudogene TRBV3-2) to TRBJ2-7; a weak D match, TRBD1 (5 bases). The V end was cut by 3 bases, the J end by 5 bases, with 5 bases between. The CDR3 consists of 11 residues. Germline CDR1 and CDR2: LGHDT and YNNKEL (reference sequence). For the CDR3, the DNA is TGTGCCAGCAGCCACAGGGACGAGCAGTACTTC. Translation: CASSHRDEQYF.

The chain has TRBV19 and TRBJ1-2, with TRBD1 matching over 8 bases. Germline CDR1 is LNHDA and CDR2 is SQIVND (reference sequence). After removal of 3 bases from V and 4 bases from J, the junction contained 7 bases not matched to a gene. The length of the CDR3 is 15 residues. The CDR3 bases are TGTGCCAGTAGTATCCCTGGGACAGGACTCTATGGCTACACCTTC. Protein sequence: CASSIPGTGLYGYTF.

J is TRBJ2-7 and V is TRBV5-4; D remains ambiguous. Germline loops: CDR1 SGHNT, CDR2 YYREEE (reference sequence). The CDR3 has 14 amino acids. Deletions cut 4 bases from V and 4 bases from J, with 15 bases between. CDR3 protein: CASSLDTGPYEQYF. For the CDR3, the DNA is TGTGCCAGCAGCCTAGACACCGGCCCGTACGAGCAGTACTTC.

The V call is TRBV7-9, the J call TRBJ1-3; D possibly corresponds to TRBD1 (6 bases). This CDR3 region has 17 residues. The germline gives CDR1 SEHNR, CDR2 FQNEAQ (reference sequence). V gave up 5 bases and J gave up 0 bases, with 17 bases separating them. The CDR3, as DNA: TGTGCCAGCAGCGCCCGGGGGAGAGGGGGCTCTGGAAACACCATATATTTT. It specifies CASSARGRGGSGNTIYF. The variable domain in full, with the rest retrieved from reference TRBV7-9 and TRBJ1-3, is DTGVSQNPRHKITKRGQNVTFRCDPISEHNRLYWYRQTLGQGPEFLTYFQNEAQLEKSRLLSDRFSAERPKGSFSTLEIQRTEQGDSAMYLCASSARGRGGSGNTIYFGEGSWLTVV.

The chain employs TRBV11-2 and TRBJ2-2, with 9 bases lining up with TRBD1. Germline V gene sequence: CDR1 SGHAT, CDR2 FQNNGV. V trimming: 3 bases; J trimming: 4 bases; junction bases outside the gene matches: 15. The CDR3 has 19 amino acids. The CDR3 protein is CASSLTPGQGEKGTGELFF. In DNA, the CDR3 is TGTGCCAGCAGCTTGACCCCGGGACAGGGTGAGAAGGGCACCGGGGAGCTGTTTTTT.

The rearrangement uses TRBV10-1 and TRBJ1-2, with D uncertain. V lost 6 bases to trimming and J lost 1 base, with 15 bases between them. The CDR3 is 15 amino acids. Germline assignment: CDR1 WNHNN and CDR2 SYGVQD (reference sequence). CDR3 loop: CASSAQIDNNYGYTF. CDR3 DNA: TGCGCCAGCAGCGCTCAGATTGACAATAACTATGGCTACACCTTC.

The rearrangement links TRBV28 to TRBJ1-5, with D unclear. V lost 6 bases and J lost 1, with 10 bases in between. The CDR3 loop spans 14 amino acids. Germline values: CDR1 MDHEN, CDR2 SYDVKM. The CDR3: CASRRPMSNQPQHF. The CDR3 bases are TGTGCCAGCAGACGACCGATGAGCAATCAGCCCCAGCATTTT.

The chain recombines TRBV11-2 with TRBJ2-1, with a tentative D call TRBD2 (5 bases). This CDR3 is 12 amino acids long. The germline CDR1 and CDR2 sequences are SGHAT and FQNNGV. Deletions cut 4 bases from V and 12 bases from J, with 13 bases between. The DNA of the CDR3 is TGTGCCAGCAGCTCAATTCAAGGAGGGCAGTTCTTC. Translated, it gives CASSSIQGGQFF.

The J gene is TRBJ2-3, the V gene TRBV11-2, with 7 nucleotides matching TRBD2. Germline V gene lookup returns CDR1 SGHAT and CDR2 FQNNGV. The J segment lost 1 base and the V segment lost 2 bases, leaving 6 bases of the junction unmatched. The CDR3 consists of 16 residues. Written as DNA, the CDR3 is TGTGCCAGCAGCTTACAATTTCGGGGGGGCACAGATACGCAGTATTTT. It is translated as CASSLQFRGGTDTQYF.

The CDR3: CASSLAPQDMNTEAFF. The CDR3 DNA is TGCGCCAGCAGCTTGGCCCCACAGGACATGAACACTGAAGCTTTCTTT. This chain joins TRBV5-1 and TRBJ1-1, with D possibly matching TRBD1 (5 bases). The CDR3 consists of 16 residues. CDR1 is SGHRS, CDR2 YFSETQ, per germline. Trimming cost V 0 bases and J 0 bases, with 12 bases left between them.

This clone appeared a single time. The chain carries TRBV6-5 and TRBJ1-1, with D uncertain. The CDR3 consists of 15 residues. Per germline, CDR1 MNHEY and CDR2 SVGAGI. V lost 3 bases and J 0 bases, leaving 11 bases between the germline ends. The CDR3 reads CASSYNWEMNTEAFF. In nucleotides, the CDR3 is TGTGCCAGCAGTTATAACTGGGAAATGAACACTGAAGCTTTCTTT.

The rearrangement links TRBV27 to TRBJ1-2, with D possibly TRBD1 on 6 matching bases. The germline V gene has CDR1 MNHEY and CDR2 SMNVEV (reference sequence). V was cut by 4 bases and J by 2 bases, with 17 bases left in between. This CDR3 has 16 amino acids. The CDR3 region is CASSSRPRGENYGYTF. DNA of the CDR3: TGTGCCAGCAGTTCGCGCCCCAGGGGCGAAAACTATGGCTACACCTTC.

The chain couples TRBV6-5 to TRBJ1-6, with D unresolved. Trimming left V 6 bases short and J 7 bases short, with 16 bases between. CDR1 is MNHEY and CDR2 is SVGAGI in the germline V gene. The CDR3 runs 15 residues. CDR3 coding DNA: TGTGCCAGCAGAATGACCAAGAGTAGCAATTCACCCCTCCACTTT. Amino acid sequence: CASRMTKSSNSPLHF.

The V call is TRBV7-2, the J call TRBJ2-5; tentatively, D is TRBD1 (5 bases). Germline CDR1 SGHTA, CDR2 FQGNSA. V lost 0 bases, J lost 5 bases, and 13 bases lay in between. The CDR3 has 15 amino acids. CDR3 coding DNA: TGTGCCAGCAGCTTAGCAGGGGCCCATGGGGAGACCCAGTACTTC. It specifies CASSLAGAHGETQYF.